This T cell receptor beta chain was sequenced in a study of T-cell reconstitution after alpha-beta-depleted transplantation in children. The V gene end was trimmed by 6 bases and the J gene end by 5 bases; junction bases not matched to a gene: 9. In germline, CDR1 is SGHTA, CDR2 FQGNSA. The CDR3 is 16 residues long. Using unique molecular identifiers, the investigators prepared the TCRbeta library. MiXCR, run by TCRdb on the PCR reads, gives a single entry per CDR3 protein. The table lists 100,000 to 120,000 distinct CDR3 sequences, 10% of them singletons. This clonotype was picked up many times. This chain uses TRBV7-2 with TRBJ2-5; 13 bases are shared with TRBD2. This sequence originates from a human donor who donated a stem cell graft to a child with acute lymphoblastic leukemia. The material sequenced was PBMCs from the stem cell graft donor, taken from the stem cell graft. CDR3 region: CASSPLLAGGGETQYF. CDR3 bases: TGTGCCAGCAGTCCCTTACTAGCGGGAGGGGGGGAGACCCAGTACTTC. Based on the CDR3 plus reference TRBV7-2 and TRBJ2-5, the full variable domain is GAGVSQSPSNKVTEKGKDVELRCDPISGHTALYWYRQSLGQGLEFLIYFQGNSAPDKSGLPSDRFSAERTGGSVSTLTIQRTQQEDSAVYLCASSPLLAGGGETQYFGPGTRLLVL.